The 29 T cell receptor beta chains listed next were all sequenced from one sample in a study of T cells in Graves' hyperthyroidism and ophthalmopathy. Amplification of TCR beta CDR3 regions was performed using RNA transcripts as template. A first-round RT-PCR of the TCR CDR3 used the HTBI primer set. TCRdb reprocessed the multiplex PCR reads via MiXCR and lists one record per CDR3 protein. The sample records roughly 180,000 distinct CDR3 sequences, about 18% being singletons. The sample comprised blood. These receptors all come from a woman aged 45-59 years with Graves' hyperthyroidism.

There are many counts of this clonotype. V gene TRBV20-1 combines with J gene TRBJ2-2; 7 nucleotides agree with TRBD2. With V trimmed by 0 bases and J by 2 bases, 3 bases remained unmatched. CDR3 length: 15 amino acids. The V gene's germline CDR1 is DFQATT and CDR2 SNEGSKA (reference sequence). The CDR3 loop is CSARDAGVNTGELFF. The CDR3 bases are TGCAGTGCTAGAGATGCGGGGGTAAACACCGGGGAGCTGTTTTTT.

A remark on this clonotype: This could be a read error, since a much larger clone is one nucleotide away. The rearrangement links TRBV5-6 to TRBJ2-1; D is possibly TRBD2 (6 bases). CDR1 is SGHDT and CDR2 is YYEEEE in the germline V gene. Trimming stripped 3 bases from V and 12 bases from J, with 16 bases between. This CDR3 is built from 13 residues. The CDR3 spells CASSSGTRTGQFF. The CDR3 nucleotides are TGTGCCAGCAGCTCGGGGACTCGCACGGGGCAGTTCTTC.

This clonotype has ten or more counts. The chain links TRBV20-1 to TRBJ2-7; D not resolved. The length of the CDR3 is 10 residues. CDR1 and CDR2 from the germline V gene are DFQATT and SNEGSKA (reference sequence). Between the trimmed V and J ends, which lost 6 bases and 3 bases, there was a span of 6 bases. CDR3 nucleotide sequence: TGCAGTGCCCGAGACTACGAGCAGTACTTC. Its protein product is CSARDYEQYF.

The chain uses TRBV20-1 and TRBJ1-4, with D perhaps TRBD1 (5 bases). V gave up 0 bases and J gave up 2 bases, with 13 bases separating them. CDR3 length: 16 residues. CDR1 is DFQATT and CDR2 is SNEGSKA in the germline V gene (reference sequence). The CDR3 here is CSARDMAGPTNEKLFF. CDR3 DNA: TGCAGTGCTAGAGATATGGCGGGGCCGACTAATGAAAAACTGTTTTTT.

On this clonotype: Possible read error: a much larger clone is one base away. The rearrangement joins TRBV11-2 to TRBJ1-1; D remains ambiguous. From germline, CDR1 is SGHAT and CDR2 FQNNGV. V lost 5 bases, J lost 0 bases, and 16 bases lay in between. The CDR3 is made up of 16 amino acids. The CDR3 is CASSIHAYGLNTEAFF. In nucleotides, the CDR3 is TGTGCCAGCAGCATTCACGCATACGGGTTGAACACTGAAGCTTTCTTT.

This clonotype appeared a few times. This CDR3 reads CASRGTGGAQKQYF. The CDR3, as DNA: TGTGCCAGCAGGGGGACAGGGGGCGCACAGAAGCAGTACTTC. The rearrangement joins TRBV7-2 to TRBJ2-7, with 12 bases that match TRBD1. The V gene end was trimmed by 6 bases and the J gene end by 8 bases; junction bases not matched to a gene: 8. CDR1 and CDR2 from the germline V gene are SGHTA and FQGNSA. The CDR3 totals 14 residues.

This clonotype was counted ten times or more. This sequence joins TRBV20-1 and TRBJ1-5; 8 nucleotides match TRBD1. J lost 6 bases, V lost 7 bases, and 8 bases had no gene match. Germline values: CDR1 DFQATT, CDR2 SNEGSKA (reference sequence). The CDR3 has 13 amino acids. The chain's CDR3 is CSVHNRGSQPQHF. The CDR3 coding sequence is TGCAGTGTTCACAACAGGGGGAGTCAGCCCCAGCATTTT.

This clonotype was seen ten or more times. The CDR3 spells CASSLGGTSATLGKETQYF. CDR3 nucleotide sequence: TGCGCCAGCAGCTTGGGCGGGACTAGCGCTACCTTAGGAAAAGAGACCCAGTACTTC. J is TRBJ2-5 and V is TRBV5-1; 10 bases agree with TRBD2. Trimming cost V 0 bases and J 3 bases; bases outside gene matches: 14. Germline CDR1 is SGHRS and CDR2 is YFSETQ. The CDR3 has 19 residues.

There are many counts of this clonotype. The V gene is TRBV19, the J gene TRBJ2-5; 11 nucleotides agree with TRBD2. V trimming: 3 bases; J trimming: 5 bases; junction bases outside the gene matches: 5. Germline V CDR1 and CDR2: LNHDA, SQIVND (reference sequence). The CDR3 is made up of 15 amino acids. In nucleotides, the CDR3 is TGTGCCAGTAGTATCGGGACTAGCGGCACGGAGACCCAGTACTTC. This gives the protein CASSIGTSGTETQYF.

The sample holds many counts of this clonotype. The V and J genes are TRBV20-1 and TRBJ2-7; the D gene is possibly TRBD2 (7 bases). The CDR3 contains 13 residues. Trimming left V 6 bases short and J 2 bases short, with 14 bases between. Germline V CDR1 and CDR2: DFQATT, SNEGSKA (reference sequence). The CDR3 is CSARIGGPYEQYF. The CDR3 coding sequence is TGCAGTGCGCGCATCGGGGGGCCCTACGAGCAGTACTTC.

This clonotype was observed at least ten times. The chain joins TRBV13 to TRBJ2-2, with 8 bases lining up with TRBD1. J lost 2 bases, V lost 1 base, and 3 bases had no gene match. The CDR3 spans 16 residues. In germline, CDR1 is PRHDT, CDR2 FYEKMQ (reference sequence). CDR3 loop: CASSLADRGNTGELFF. CDR3 bases: TGTGCCAGCAGCTTAGCCGACAGGGGTAACACCGGGGAGCTGTTTTTT.

This clonotype was seen many times. The chain recombines TRBV10-3 with TRBJ1-5, with D hard to call. The CDR3 is 15 residues long. V lost 0 bases and J 4 bases, leaving 10 bases between the germline ends. Germline V CDR1 and CDR2: ENHRY, SYGVKD. CDR3 protein: CAISESDLENQPQHF. In nucleotides, the CDR3 is TGTGCCATCAGTGAGTCGGATTTAGAGAATCAGCCCCAGCATTTT.

In its sample, this clonotype was seen many times. The chain couples TRBV6-1 to TRBJ1-4; D is possibly TRBD1 (6 bases). CDR1 is MNHNS and CDR2 is SASEGT in the germline V gene. Between the trimmed V and J ends, which lost 6 bases and 6 bases, there was a span of 14 bases. This CDR3 spans 14 amino acids. CDR3: CASRDTGWDEKLFF. In DNA form, the CDR3 reads TGTGCCAGCAGGGACACAGGGTGGGATGAAAAACTGTTTTTT.

This clonotype was picked up one time. V is TRBV30 and J is TRBJ1-5; tentatively, D is TRBD1 (6 bases). CDR3 length: 14 amino acids. Germline V gene data show CDR1 as GTSNPN and CDR2 as SVGIG (reference sequence). V lost 4 bases and J lost 4, with 14 bases in between. In DNA form, the CDR3 reads TGTGCCTGGAATCGGGGACACCCGAATCAGCCCCAGCATTTT. Its protein product is CAWNRGHPNQPQHF.

This clonotype was recorded at least ten times. The chain couples TRBV3-1 to TRBJ1-1; D is unclear. The germline V gene encodes CDR1 LGHDT and CDR2 YNNKEL (reference sequence). The CDR3 length is 14 residues. The V and J ends lost 0 bases and 1 base respectively, with 6 bases between them. The CDR3 nucleotides read TGTGCCAGCAGCCAAGACCTTTGGAACACTGAAGCTTTCTTT. Its translation is CASSQDLWNTEAFF. The full variable domain, completed using reference TRBV3-1 and TRBJ1-1, is DTAVSQTPKYLVTQMGNDKSIKCEQNLGHDTMYWYKQDSKKFLKIMFSYNNKELIINETVPNRFSPKSPDKAHLNLHINSLELGDSAVYFCASSQDLWNTEAFFGQGTRLTVV.

This clonotype was found many times. This CDR3 reads CASRPTQGNTEAFF. In DNA, the CDR3 is TGTGCCAGCAGACCGACACAGGGGAACACTGAAGCTTTCTTT. This rearrangement joins TRBV28 to TRBJ1-1; a possible D gene is TRBD1 (6 bases). Germline V gives CDR1 MDHEN, CDR2 SYDVKM. The CDR3 has 14 residues. Trimming left V 6 bases short and J 1 base short, with 12 bases between.

This clonotype appeared many times. V is TRBV3-1 and J is TRBJ1-2; possible D gene TRBD1, 6 bases. The CDR3 is 15 amino acids. Trimming removed 2 bases at V and 8 bases at J, with 18 bases between. The germline gives CDR1 LGHDT, CDR2 YNNKEL (reference sequence). The chain's CDR3 is CASSQRQVGLGGYTF. The CDR3, as DNA: TGTGCCAGCAGCCAACGACAGGTGGGATTGGGCGGCTACACCTTC.

The rearrangement uses TRBV29-1 and TRBJ1-1; 9 bases match TRBD1. This CDR3 has 13 residues. From germline, CDR1 is SQVTM and CDR2 ANQGSEA. The V and J ends lost 3 bases and 4 bases, in that order; junction bases with no gene match: 3. The CDR3: CSVEKTGGTEAFF. CDR3 in DNA: TGCAGCGTTGAGAAGACAGGGGGCACTGAAGCTTTCTTT.

This clonotype occurred many times. The chain links TRBV28 to TRBJ2-2; D is perhaps TRBD1 (6 bases). The CDR3 is 18 residues long. V dropped 3 bases and J dropped 4 bases, with 21 bases sitting between them. Per the germline V gene, CDR1 is MDHEN and CDR2 is SYDVKM. CDR3 bases: TGTGCCAGCAGTTTGCCACCCGGGACAAACTATGGCACCGGGGAGCTGTTTTTT. Translating gives CASSLPPGTNYGTGELFF. Full variable domain (missing parts from reference TRBV28 and TRBJ2-2): DVKVTQSSRYLVKRTGEKVFLECVQDMDHENMFWYRQDPGLGLRLIYFSYDVKMKEKGDIPEGYSVSREKKERFSLILESASTNQTSMYLCASSLPPGTNYGTGELFFGEGSRLTVL.

This clonotype was seen at least ten times. This chain uses TRBV6-5 with TRBJ1-6; the D is unclear. The V and J ends lost 0 bases and 9 bases respectively, with 6 bases between them. CDR3 size: 13 residues. Per germline, CDR1 MNHEY and CDR2 SVGAGI. The DNA for the CDR3 is TGTGCCAGCAGTTACTCGCCGGGTTCACCCCTCCACTTT. Its translation is CASSYSPGSPLHF.

V is TRBV5-4 and J is TRBJ1-6, with 11 bases lining up with TRBD1. V lost 3 bases to trimming and J lost 10 bases; unmatched junction nucleotides: 12. Germline CDR1 is SGHNT and CDR2 is YYREEE (reference sequence). CDR3 length equals 17 residues. The CDR3 region has the DNA TGTGCCAGCAGCTCCGCTAAAAAGGACAGGGGGCTATCACCCCTCCACTTT. It codes for CASSSAKKDRGLSPLHF.

This clonotype was seen only once. This sequence joins TRBV29-1 and TRBJ1-1; 7 bases line up with TRBD1. Unmatched junction bases numbered 7, after V lost 7 bases and J lost 2 bases. The CDR3 runs 13 residues. From germline, CDR1 is SQVTM and CDR2 ANQGSEA. The CDR3 region has the DNA TGCAGCGCCGTAGACAGGGCCAACACTGAAGCTTTCTTT. Translated, it gives CSAVDRANTEAFF.

This clonotype was observed many times. This chain connects TRBV27 to TRBJ1-6; D is undetermined. V lost 5 bases to trimming and J lost 5 bases, with 10 bases between them. The CDR3 covers 14 residues. Germline CDR1 is MNHEY and CDR2 is SMNVEV (reference sequence). CDR3 residues: CASSPGVDNSPLHF. In DNA form, the CDR3 reads TGTGCCAGCAGTCCCGGGGTAGATAATTCACCCCTCCACTTT.

The sample holds many counts of this clonotype. The chain combines TRBV7-2 with TRBJ2-2, with TRBD1 as a possible D gene (5 bases). Trimming removed 4 bases from V and 3 bases from J, with 9 bases in between. The CDR3 has 14 amino acids. CDR1 is SGHTA and CDR2 is FQGNSA in the germline V gene. As DNA, the CDR3 is TGTGCCAGCAGCTCGCCGACAGACACCGGGGAGCTGTTTTTT. Protein sequence: CASSSPTDTGELFF.

This clonotype was counted a few times. The chain recombines TRBV4-2 with TRBJ1-1, with 7 bases that match TRBD1. In germline, CDR1 is LGHNA, CDR2 YNFKEQ. J lost 1 base, V lost 0 bases, and 2 bases had no gene match. The CDR3 length is 15 residues. CDR3 nucleotide sequence: TGTGCCAGCAGCCAAGACCGGACAGGGAACACTGAAGCTTTCTTT. Translated: CASSQDRTGNTEAFF.

As for this clonotype: A much larger clone differs from this one at a single base, so this may be a read error. The DNA is left out, because the CDR3 cannot be placed on it with certainty; the CDR3 is given as TCRdb lists it. V is TRBV7-2 and J is TRBJ2-6; the D segment call TRBD1 is taken from the table without a DNA check. From its first to its last residue, the CDR3 has 18 amino acids. CDR1 SGHTA and CDR2 FQGNSA come from the germline V gene. CDR3 protein: CASSLWGQGSGGANVMTF.

This clonotype was picked up many times. The chain has TRBV27 and TRBJ2-7; TRBD1 aligns across 7 bases. Germline loops: CDR1 MNHEY, CDR2 SMNVEV (reference sequence). V dropped 0 bases and J dropped 0; count of bases not matched to a gene: 11. The CDR3 is 18 amino acids. In nucleotides, the CDR3 is TGTGCCAGCAGTTTATCACCCCGACAGGGCCTGAGCTCCTACGAGCAGTACTTC. Its translation is CASSLSPRQGLSSYEQYF.

The chain links TRBV10-2 to TRBJ2-1; 12 bases align to TRBD2. The CDR3 contains 16 residues. Germline V gene data show CDR1 as WSHSY and CDR2 as SAAADI. J was trimmed by 6 bases and V by 7 bases; bases with no gene match: 10. The CDR3 spells CASTLLLAGGINEQFF. The CDR3 DNA sequence: TGCGCCAGCACCCTACTACTAGCGGGGGGTATCAATGAGCAGTTCTTC.

Many counts were recorded for this clonotype. The chain recombines TRBV27 with TRBJ1-6, with 8 positions matching TRBD1. Germline values: CDR1 MNHEY, CDR2 SMNVEV (reference sequence). With 6 bases clipped from V and 6 bases from J, the junction kept 10 bases outside the gene matches. This CDR3 region has 16 residues. The CDR3 sequence: CASRGQGPLGNSPLHF. The CDR3 DNA reads as TGTGCCAGCAGAGGACAGGGCCCCTTGGGTAATTCACCCCTCCACTTT.